This TCR beta chain was documented in a study of cytomegalovirus exposure and HLA in healthy donors. The PCR employed 60 Vbeta primers together with 13 Jbeta primers. Measured with immunoSEQ multiplex PCR; TCRdb has only the in-frame clones, and not every one. The sample shows 75,000 to 100,000 clones, about 80% of them seen only once. Germline V gene data show CDR1 as SGHNT and CDR2 as YYREEE (reference sequence). The CDR3 covers 16 residues. The V end lost 2 bases, the J end lost 8 bases, and 22 bases lay between the germline ends. This clone occurred a few times. V usage is TRBV5-4 and J usage is TRBJ1-2; D is possibly TRBD1 (5 bases). Sample: PBMCs. The sequence was collected from a young man in good health and CMV-seropositive. The CDR3 DNA reads as TGTGCCAGCAGCTTCGCACTTCTCGGGACCGGGAGCGGCTACACCTTC. This encodes CASSFALLGTGSGYTF.